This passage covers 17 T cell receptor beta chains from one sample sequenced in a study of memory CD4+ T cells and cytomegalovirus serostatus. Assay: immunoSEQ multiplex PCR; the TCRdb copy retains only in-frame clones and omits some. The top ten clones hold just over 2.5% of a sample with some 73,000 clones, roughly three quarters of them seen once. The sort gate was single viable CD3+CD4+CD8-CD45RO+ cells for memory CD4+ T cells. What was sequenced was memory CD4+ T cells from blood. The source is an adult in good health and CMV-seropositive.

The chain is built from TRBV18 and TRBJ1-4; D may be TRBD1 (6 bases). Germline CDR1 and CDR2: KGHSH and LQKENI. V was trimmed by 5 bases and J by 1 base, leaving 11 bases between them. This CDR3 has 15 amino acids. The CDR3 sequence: CASSMGAGTNEKLFF. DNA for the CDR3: TGTGCCAGCTCAATGGGGGCAGGAACTAATGAAAAACTGTTTTTT.

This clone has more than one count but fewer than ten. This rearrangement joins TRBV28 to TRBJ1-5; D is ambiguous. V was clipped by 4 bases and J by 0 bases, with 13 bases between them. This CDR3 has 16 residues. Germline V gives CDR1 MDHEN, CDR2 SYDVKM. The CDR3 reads CASSSLGGNSNQPQHF. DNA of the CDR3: TGTGCCAGCAGTTCCTTGGGAGGAAATAGCAATCAGCCCCAGCATTTT. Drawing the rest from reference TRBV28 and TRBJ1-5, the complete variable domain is DVKVTQSSRYLVKRTGEKVFLECVQDMDHENMFWYRQDPGLGLRLIYFSYDVKMKEKGDIPEGYSVSREKKERFSLILESASTNQTSMYLCASSSLGGNSNQPQHFGDGTRLSIL.

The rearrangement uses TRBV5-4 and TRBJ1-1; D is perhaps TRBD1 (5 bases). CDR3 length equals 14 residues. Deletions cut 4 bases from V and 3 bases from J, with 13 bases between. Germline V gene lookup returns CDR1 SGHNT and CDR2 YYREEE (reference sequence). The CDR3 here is CASSPGVGDTEAFF. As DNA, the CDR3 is TGTGCCAGCAGCCCGGGTGTAGGGGACACTGAAGCTTTCTTT.

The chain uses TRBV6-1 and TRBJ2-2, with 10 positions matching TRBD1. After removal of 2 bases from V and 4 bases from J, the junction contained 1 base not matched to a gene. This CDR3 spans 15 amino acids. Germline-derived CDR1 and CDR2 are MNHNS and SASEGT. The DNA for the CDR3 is TGTGCCAGCAGTGAAAGGGACAGGGGCACCGGGGAGCTGTTTTTT. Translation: CASSERDRGTGELFF.

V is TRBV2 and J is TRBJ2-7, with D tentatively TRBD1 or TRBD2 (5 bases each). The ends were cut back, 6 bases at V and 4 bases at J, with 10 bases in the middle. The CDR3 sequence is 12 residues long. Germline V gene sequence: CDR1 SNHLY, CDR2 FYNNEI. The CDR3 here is CASRRDGYEQYF. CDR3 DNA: TGTGCCAGCAGACGGGACGGTTACGAGCAGTACTTC.

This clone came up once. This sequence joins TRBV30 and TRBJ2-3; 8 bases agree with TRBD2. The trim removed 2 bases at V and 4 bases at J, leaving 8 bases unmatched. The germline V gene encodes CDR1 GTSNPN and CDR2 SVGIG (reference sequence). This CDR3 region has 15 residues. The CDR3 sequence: CAWSHGGGDADTQYF. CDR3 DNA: TGTGCCTGGAGTCACGGGGGGGGCGACGCAGATACGCAGTATTTT.

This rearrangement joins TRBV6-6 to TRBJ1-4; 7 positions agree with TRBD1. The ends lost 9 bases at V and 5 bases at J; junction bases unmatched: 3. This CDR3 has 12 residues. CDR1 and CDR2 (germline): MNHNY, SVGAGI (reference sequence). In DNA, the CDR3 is TGTGCCAGTCAGGGGGAGAATGAAAAACTGTTTTTT. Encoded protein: CASQGENEKLFF.

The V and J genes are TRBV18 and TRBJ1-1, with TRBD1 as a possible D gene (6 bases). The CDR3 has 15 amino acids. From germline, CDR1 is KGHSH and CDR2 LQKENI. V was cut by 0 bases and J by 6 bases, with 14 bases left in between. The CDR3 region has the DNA TGTGCCAGCTCACCACCGGCACAGGGTAACCCTGAAGCTTTCTTT. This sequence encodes CASSPPAQGNPEAFF.

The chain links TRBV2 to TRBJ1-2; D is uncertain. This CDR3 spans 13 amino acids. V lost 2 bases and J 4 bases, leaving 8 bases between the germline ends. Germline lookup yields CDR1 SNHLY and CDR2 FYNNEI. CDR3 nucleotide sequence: TGTGCCAGCAGTGAAACCCAGATCTATGGCTACACCTTC. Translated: CASSETQIYGYTF.

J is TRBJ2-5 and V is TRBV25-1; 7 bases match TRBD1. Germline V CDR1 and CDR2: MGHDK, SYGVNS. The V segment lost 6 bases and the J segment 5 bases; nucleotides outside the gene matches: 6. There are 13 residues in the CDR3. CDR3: CASRETGVETQYF. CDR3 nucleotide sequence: TGTGCCAGCAGAGAAACAGGGGTGGAGACCCAGTACTTC.

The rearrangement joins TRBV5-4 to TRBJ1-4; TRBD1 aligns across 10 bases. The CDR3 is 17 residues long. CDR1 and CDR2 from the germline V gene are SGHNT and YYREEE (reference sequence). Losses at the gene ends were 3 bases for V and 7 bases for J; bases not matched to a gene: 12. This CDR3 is CASSSRDRGPQSEKLFF. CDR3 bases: TGTGCCAGCAGCTCCCGGGACAGGGGCCCTCAGAGTGAAAAACTGTTTTTT.

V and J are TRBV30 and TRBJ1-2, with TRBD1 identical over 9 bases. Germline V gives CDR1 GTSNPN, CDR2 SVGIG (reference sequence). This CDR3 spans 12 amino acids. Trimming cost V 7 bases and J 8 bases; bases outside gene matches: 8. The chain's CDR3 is CASPGQGRGYTF. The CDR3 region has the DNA TGTGCCTCACCCGGACAGGGGAGAGGCTACACCTTC.

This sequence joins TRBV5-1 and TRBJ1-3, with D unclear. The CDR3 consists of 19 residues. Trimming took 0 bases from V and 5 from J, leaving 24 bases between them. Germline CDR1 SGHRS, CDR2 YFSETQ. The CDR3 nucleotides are TGCGCCAGCAGCTTGGCCGCCTCAGTACCTTTAACTCGGCGAAACACCATATATTTT. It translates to CASSLAASVPLTRRNTIYF.

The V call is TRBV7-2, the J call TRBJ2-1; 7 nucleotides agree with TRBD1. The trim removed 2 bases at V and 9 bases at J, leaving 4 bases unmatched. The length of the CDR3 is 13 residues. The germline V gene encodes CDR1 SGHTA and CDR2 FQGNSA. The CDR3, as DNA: TGTGCCAGCAGCTTATTAGGGGGCGGTGAGCAGTTCTTC. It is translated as CASSLLGGGEQFF.

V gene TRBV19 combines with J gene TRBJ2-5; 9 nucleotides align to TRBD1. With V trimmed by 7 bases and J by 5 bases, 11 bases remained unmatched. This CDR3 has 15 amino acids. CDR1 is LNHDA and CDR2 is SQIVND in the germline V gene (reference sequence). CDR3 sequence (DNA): TGTGCCAGTACTCCGACCACAGGGGGCAGGGAGACCCAGTACTTC. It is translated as CASTPTTGGRETQYF.

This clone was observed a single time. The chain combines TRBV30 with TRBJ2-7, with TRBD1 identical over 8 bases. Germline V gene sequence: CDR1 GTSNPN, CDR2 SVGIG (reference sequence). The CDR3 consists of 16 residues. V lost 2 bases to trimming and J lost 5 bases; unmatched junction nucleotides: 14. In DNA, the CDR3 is TGTGCCTGGAGTCTTCCCCCAACAGGGGGTCGGAACGAGCAGTACTTC. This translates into CAWSLPPTGGRNEQYF.

The CDR3 loop is CASSFSSYEQYV. The DNA for the CDR3 is TGTGCCAGCAGTTTCTCCTCCTACGAGCAGTACGTC. The V call is TRBV2, the J call TRBJ2-7; D is undetermined. The CDR3 extends over 12 amino acids. The V and J ends lost 5 bases and 0 bases respectively, with 5 bases between them. The germline V gene encodes CDR1 SNHLY and CDR2 FYNNEI.